This TCR beta chain originates from a study of blood T cell repertoires in COVID-19. Whole-study context: T cells, B-cell-depleted T cells, or PBMCs supplied cDNA or gDNA.

Per germline, CDR1 SEHNR and CDR2 FQNEAQ (reference sequence). The CDR3 loop spans 16 amino acids. Trimming stripped 3 bases from V and 3 bases from J, with 12 bases between. Libraries were prepared by immunoSEQ multiplex PCR; TCRdb keeps only in-frame clonotypes and omits some of them. The sample includes approximately 60,000 clones, roughly 82% seen only once; the top ten take roughly 4.8%. This clone was counted a few times. The specimen sequenced was peripheral blood. The sequence was collected from a human donor in a cohort sampled during active COVID-19. The rearrangement joins TRBV7-9 to TRBJ1-6; TRBD1 might be the D (6 bases). The CDR3: CASSLGRGFYNSPLHF. The CDR3 coding sequence is TGTGCCAGCAGCTTGGGCAGGGGATTCTATAATTCACCCCTCCACTTT.